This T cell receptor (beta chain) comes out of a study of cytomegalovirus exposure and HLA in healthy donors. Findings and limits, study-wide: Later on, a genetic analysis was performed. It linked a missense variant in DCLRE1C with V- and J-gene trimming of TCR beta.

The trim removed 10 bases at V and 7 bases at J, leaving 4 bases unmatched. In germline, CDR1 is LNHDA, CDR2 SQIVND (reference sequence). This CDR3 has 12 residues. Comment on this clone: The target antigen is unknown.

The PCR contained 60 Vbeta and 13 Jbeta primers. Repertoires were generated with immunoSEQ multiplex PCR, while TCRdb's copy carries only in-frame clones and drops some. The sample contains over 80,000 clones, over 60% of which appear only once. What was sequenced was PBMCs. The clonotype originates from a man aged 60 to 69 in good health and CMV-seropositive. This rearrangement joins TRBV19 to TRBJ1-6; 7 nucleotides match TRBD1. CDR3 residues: CATRTGNSPLHF. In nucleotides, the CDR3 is TGTGCCACCCGGACAGGAAATTCACCCCTCCACTTT. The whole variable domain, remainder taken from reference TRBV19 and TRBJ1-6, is DGGITQSPKYLFRKEGQNVTLSCEQNLNHDAMYWYRQDPGQGLRLIYYSQIVNDFQKGDIAEGYSVSREKKESFPLTVTSAQKNPTAFYLCATRTGNSPLHFGNGTRLTVT.